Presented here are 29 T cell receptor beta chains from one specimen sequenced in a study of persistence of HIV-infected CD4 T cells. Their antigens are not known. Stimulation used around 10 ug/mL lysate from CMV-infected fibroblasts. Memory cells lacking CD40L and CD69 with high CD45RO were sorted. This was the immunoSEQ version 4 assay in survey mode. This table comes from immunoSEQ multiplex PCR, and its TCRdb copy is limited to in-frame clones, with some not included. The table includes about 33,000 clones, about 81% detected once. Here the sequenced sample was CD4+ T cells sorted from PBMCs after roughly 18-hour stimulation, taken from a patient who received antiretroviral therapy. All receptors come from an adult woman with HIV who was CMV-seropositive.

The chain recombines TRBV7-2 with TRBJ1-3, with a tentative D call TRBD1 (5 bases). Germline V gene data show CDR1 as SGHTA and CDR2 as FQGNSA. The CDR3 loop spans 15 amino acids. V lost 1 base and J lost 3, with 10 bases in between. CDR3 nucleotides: TGTGCCAGCAGCTTAGATGGGGGAGGTGGAAACACCATATATTTT. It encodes CASSLDGGGGNTIYF.

CDR3 in DNA: TGTGCCAGCAGTCGGACTAGCGGGAGGGCCTACAATGAGCAGTTCTTC. It codes for CASSRTSGRAYNEQFF. This chain links TRBV27 with TRBJ2-1; 15 nucleotides align to TRBD2. Looked up from germline, CDR1 is MNHEY and CDR2 is SMNVEV (reference sequence). The J segment lost 2 bases and the V segment lost 5 bases, leaving 1 base of the junction unmatched. This CDR3 contains 16 residues.

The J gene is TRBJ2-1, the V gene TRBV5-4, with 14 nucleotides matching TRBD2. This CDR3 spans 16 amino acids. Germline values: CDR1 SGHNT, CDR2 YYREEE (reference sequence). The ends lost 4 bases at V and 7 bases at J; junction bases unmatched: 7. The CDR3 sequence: CASSPGTSGSENEQFF. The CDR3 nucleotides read TGTGCCAGCAGCCCGGGGACTAGCGGGAGTGAGAATGAGCAGTTCTTC.

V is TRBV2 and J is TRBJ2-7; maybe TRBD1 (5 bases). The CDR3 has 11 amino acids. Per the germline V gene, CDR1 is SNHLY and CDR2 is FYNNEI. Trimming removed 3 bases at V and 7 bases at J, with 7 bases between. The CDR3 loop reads CASSDWTEQYF. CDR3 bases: TGTGCCAGCAGTGACTGGACAGAGCAGTACTTC.

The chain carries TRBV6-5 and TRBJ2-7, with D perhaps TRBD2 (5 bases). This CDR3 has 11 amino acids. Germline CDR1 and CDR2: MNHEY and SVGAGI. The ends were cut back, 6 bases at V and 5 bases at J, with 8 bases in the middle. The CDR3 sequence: CASRRANEQYF. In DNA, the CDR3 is TGTGCCAGCAGGCGGGCCAACGAGCAGTACTTC.

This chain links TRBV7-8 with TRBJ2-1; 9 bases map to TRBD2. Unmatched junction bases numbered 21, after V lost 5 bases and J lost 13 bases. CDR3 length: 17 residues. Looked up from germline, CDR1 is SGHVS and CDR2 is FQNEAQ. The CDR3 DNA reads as TGTGCCAGCAGCCCTCAGCGACTAGCGGAAAAGAAAGGGGGACAGTTCTTC. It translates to CASSPQRLAEKKGGQFF.

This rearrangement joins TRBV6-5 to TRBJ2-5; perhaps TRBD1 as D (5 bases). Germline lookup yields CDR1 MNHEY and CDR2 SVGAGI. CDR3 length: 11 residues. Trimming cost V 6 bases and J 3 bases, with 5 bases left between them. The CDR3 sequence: CASRQEETQYF. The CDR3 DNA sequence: TGTGCCAGCAGACAGGAAGAGACCCAGTACTTC.

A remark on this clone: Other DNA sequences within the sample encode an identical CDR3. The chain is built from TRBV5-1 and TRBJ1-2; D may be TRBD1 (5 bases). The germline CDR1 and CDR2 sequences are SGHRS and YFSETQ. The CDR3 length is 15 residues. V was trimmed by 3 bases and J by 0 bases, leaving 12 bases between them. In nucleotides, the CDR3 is TGCGCCAGCAGCTCCGGCCAGGGATCTAACTATGGCTACACCTTC. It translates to CASSSGQGSNYGYTF.

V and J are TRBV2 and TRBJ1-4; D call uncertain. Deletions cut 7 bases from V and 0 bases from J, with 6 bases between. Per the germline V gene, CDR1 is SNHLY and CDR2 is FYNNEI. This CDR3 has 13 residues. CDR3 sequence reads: CASMLATNEKLFF. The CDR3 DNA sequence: TGTGCCAGCATGCTCGCAACTAATGAAAAACTGTTTTTT.

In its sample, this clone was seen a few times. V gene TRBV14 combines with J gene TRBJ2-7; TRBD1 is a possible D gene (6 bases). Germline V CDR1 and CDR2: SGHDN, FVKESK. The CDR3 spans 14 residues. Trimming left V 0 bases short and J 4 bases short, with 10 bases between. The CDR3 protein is CASSQEPQGYEQYF. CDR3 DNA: TGTGCCAGCAGCCAAGAGCCACAGGGATACGAGCAGTACTTC.

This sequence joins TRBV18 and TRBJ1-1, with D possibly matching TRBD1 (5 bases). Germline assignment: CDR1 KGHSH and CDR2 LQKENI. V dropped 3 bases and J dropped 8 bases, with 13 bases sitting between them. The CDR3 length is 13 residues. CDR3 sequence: CASSPGLGVEAFF. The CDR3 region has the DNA TGTGCCAGCTCACCGGGGCTGGGGGTAGAAGCTTTCTTT.

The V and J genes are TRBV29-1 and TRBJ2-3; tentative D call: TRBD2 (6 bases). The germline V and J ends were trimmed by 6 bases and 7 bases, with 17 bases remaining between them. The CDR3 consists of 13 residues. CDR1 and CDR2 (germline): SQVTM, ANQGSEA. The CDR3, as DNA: TGCAGCGTGGGGACGGAGGGCCTAAATACGCAGTATTTT. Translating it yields CSVGTEGLNTQYF.

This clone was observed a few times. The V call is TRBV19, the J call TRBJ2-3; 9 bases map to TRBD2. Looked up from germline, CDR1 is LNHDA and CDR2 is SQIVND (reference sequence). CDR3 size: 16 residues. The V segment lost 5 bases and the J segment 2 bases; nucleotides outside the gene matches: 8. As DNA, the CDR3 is TGTGCCAGTAGTCTTCAGCGGGGGGCCTCCACAGATACGCAGTATTTT. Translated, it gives CASSLQRGASTDTQYF.

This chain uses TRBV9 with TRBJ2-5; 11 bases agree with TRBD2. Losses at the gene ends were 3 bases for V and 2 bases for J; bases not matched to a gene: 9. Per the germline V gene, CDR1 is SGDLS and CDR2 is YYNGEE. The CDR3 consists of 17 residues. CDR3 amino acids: CASSGPRLAGGQETQYF. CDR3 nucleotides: TGTGCCAGCAGCGGTCCAAGGCTAGCGGGGGGACAAGAGACCCAGTACTTC.

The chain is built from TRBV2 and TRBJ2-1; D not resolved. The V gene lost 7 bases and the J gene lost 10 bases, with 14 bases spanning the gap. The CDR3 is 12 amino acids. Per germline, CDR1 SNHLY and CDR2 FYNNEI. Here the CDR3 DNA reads TGTGCCAGCAAGGTGAGATTCTCAGAGCAGTTCTTC. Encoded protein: CASKVRFSEQFF.

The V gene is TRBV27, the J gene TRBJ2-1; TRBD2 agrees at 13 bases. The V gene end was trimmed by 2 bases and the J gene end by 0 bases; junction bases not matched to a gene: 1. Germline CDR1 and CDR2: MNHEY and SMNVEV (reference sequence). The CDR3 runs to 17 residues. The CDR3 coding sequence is TGTGCCAGCAGTTTAAGGACTAGCGGGGGCTCCTACAATGAGCAGTTCTTC. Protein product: CASSLRTSGGSYNEQFF.

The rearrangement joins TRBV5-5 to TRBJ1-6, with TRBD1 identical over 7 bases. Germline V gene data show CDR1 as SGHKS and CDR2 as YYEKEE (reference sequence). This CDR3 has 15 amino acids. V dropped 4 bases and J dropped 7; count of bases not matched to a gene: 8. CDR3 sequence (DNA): TGTGCCAGCAGCCCTACAGAACAGGGGAATTCACCCCTCCACTTT. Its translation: CASSPTEQGNSPLHF.

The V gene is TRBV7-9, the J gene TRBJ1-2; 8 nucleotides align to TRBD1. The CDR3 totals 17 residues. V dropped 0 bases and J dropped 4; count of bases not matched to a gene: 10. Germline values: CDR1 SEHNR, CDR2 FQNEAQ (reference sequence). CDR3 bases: TGTGCCAGCAGCTTAGCCAGGGCCTTCACAGGGGGCTATGGCTACACCTTC. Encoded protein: CASSLARAFTGGYGYTF.

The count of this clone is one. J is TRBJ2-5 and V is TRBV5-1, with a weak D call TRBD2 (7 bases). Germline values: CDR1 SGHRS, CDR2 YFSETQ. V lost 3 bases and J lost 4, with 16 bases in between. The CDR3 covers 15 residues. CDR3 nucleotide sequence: TGCGCCAGCAGCTGGGGGACACGGGGGGCAGAGACCCAGTACTTC. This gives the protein CASSWGTRGAETQYF.

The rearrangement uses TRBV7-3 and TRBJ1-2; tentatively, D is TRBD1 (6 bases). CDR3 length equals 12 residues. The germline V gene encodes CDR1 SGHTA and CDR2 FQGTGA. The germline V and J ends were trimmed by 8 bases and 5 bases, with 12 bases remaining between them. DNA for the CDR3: TGTGCCAGCGGGAGGGGGTGGTATGGCTACACCTTC. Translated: CASGRGWYGYTF. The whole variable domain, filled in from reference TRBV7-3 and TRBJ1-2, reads GAGVSQTPSNKVTEKGKYVELRCDPISGHTALYWYRQSLGQGPEFLIYFQGTGAADDSGLPNDRFFAVRPEGSVSTLKIQRTERGDSAVYLCASGRGWYGYTFGSGTRLTVV.

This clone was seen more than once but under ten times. Here the CDR3 reads CASSFLTTFAYEQYF. The CDR3 nucleotides are TGTGCCAGCAGTTTTTTGACCACCTTTGCCTACGAGCAGTACTTC. The chain combines TRBV27 with TRBJ2-7; D is unclear. The CDR3 extends over 15 amino acids. The V end lost 3 bases, the J end lost 2 bases, and 14 bases lay between the germline ends. Germline CDR1 reads MNHEY; CDR2 reads SMNVEV (reference sequence).

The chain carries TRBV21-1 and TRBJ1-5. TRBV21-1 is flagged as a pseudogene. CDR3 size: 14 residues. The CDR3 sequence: CASSRTESNQPQHF. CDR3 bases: TGTGCCAGCAGCCGGACGGAGTCTAATCAGCCCCAGCATTTT.

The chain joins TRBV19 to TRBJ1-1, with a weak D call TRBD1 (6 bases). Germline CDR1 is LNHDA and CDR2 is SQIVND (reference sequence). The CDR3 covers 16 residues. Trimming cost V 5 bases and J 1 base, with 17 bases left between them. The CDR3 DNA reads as TGTGCCAGTAGTTCAGACAGGTGGGGATCGAACACTGAAGCTTTCTTT. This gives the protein CASSSDRWGSNTEAFF.

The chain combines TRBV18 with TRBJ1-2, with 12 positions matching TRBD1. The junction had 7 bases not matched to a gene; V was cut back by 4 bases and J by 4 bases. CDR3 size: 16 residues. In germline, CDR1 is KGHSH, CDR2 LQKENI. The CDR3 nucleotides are TGTGCCAGCTCACTTATGGGACAGGGGGCGAGCTATGGCTACACCTTC. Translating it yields CASSLMGQGASYGYTF.

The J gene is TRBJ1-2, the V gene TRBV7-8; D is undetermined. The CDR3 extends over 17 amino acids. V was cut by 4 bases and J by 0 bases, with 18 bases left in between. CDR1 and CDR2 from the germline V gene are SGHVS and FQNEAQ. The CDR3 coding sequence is TGTGCCAGCAGCTCCACCCCCCGGGCAAATCCTAACTATGGCTACACCTTC. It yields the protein CASSSTPRANPNYGYTF. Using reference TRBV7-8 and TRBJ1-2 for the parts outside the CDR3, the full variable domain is GAGVSQSPRYKVAKRGQDVALRCDPISGHVSLFWYQQALGQGPEFLTYFQNEAQLDKSGLPSDRFFAERPEGSVSTLKIQRTQQEDSAVYLCASSSTPRANPNYGYTFGSGTRLTVV.

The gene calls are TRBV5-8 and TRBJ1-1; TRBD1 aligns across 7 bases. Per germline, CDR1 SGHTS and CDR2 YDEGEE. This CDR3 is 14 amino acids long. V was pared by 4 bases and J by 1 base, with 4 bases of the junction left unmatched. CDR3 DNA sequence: TGTGCCAGCAGCGCGGGACAGAGGAACACTGAAGCTTTCTTT. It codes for CASSAGQRNTEAFF.

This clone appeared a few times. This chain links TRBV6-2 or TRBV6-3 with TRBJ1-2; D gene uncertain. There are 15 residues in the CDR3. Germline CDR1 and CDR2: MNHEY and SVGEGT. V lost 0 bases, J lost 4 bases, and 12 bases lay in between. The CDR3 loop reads CASSYSIGVVYGYTF. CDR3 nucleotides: TGTGCCAGCAGTTACTCGATCGGGGTAGTCTATGGCTACACCTTC.

Here the CDR3 DNA reads TGTGCCAGCTCCAGAGTCCCCGCAACTAATGAAAAACTGTTTTTT. Amino acid sequence: CASSRVPATNEKLFF. The chain is built from TRBV9 and TRBJ1-4; D not resolved. Trimming pared 7 bases from V and 0 bases from J, leaving 13 bases between. This CDR3 comprises 15 residues. Germline V CDR1 and CDR2: SGDLS, YYNGEE.

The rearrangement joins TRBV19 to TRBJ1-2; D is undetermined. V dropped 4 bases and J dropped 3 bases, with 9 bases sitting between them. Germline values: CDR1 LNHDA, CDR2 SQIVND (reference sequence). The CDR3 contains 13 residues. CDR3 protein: CASSTQTHYGYTF. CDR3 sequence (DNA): TGTGCCAGTAGTACGCAGACCCACTATGGCTACACCTTC. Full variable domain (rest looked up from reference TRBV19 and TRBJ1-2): DGGITQSPKYLFRKEGQNVTLSCEQNLNHDAMYWYRQDPGQGLRLIYYSQIVNDFQKGDIAEGYSVSREKKESFPLTVTSAQKNPTAFYLCASSTQTHYGYTFGSGTRLTVV.